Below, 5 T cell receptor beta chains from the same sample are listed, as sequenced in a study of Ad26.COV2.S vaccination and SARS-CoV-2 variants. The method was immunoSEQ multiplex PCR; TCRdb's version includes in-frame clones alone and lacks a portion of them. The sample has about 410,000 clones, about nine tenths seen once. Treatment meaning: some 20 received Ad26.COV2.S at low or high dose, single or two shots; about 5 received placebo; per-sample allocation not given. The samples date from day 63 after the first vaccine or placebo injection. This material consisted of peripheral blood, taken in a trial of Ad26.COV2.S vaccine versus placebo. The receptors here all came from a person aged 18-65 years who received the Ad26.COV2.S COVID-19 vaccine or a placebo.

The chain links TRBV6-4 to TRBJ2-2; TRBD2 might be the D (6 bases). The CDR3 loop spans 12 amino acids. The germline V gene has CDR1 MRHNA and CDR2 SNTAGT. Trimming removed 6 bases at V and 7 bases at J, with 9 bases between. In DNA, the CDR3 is TGTGCCAGCAGCGGGAGTGGCGGGGAGCTGTTTTTT. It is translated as CASSGSGGELFF.

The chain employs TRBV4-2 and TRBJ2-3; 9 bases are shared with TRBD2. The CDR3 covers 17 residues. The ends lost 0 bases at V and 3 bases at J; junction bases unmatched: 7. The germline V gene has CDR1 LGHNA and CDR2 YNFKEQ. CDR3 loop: CASSQDRQGLATDTQYF. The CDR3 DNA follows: TGTGCCAGCAGCCAAGATCGTCAGGGACTAGCAACAGATACGCAGTATTTT.

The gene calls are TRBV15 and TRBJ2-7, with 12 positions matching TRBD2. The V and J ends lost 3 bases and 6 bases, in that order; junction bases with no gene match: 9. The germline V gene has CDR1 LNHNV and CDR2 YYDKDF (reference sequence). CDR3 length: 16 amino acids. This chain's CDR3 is CATSSFRLAGVPEQYF. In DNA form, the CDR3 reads TGTGCCACCAGCAGTTTTCGACTAGCGGGAGTCCCCGAGCAGTACTTC. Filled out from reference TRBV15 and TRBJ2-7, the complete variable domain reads DAMVIQNPRYQVTQFGKPVTLSCSQTLNHNVMYWYQQKSSQAPKLLFHYYDKDFNNEADTPDNFQSRRPNTSFCFLDIRSPGLGDTAMYLCATSSFRLAGVPEQYFGPGTRLTVT.

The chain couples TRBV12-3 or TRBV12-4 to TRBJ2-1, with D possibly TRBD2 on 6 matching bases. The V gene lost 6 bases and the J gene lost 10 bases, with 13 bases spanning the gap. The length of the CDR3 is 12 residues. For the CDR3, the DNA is TGTGCCAGCAGGGGGGGAGAACACGAGCAGTTCTTC. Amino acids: CASRGGEHEQFF.

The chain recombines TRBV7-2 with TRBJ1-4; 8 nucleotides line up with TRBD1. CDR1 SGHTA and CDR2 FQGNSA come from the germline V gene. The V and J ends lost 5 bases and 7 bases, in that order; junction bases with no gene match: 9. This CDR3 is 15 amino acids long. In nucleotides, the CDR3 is TGTGCCAGCAGCCCGGCCAGGGGGCTCGGTGAAAAACTGTTTTTT. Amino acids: CASSPARGLGEKLFF.